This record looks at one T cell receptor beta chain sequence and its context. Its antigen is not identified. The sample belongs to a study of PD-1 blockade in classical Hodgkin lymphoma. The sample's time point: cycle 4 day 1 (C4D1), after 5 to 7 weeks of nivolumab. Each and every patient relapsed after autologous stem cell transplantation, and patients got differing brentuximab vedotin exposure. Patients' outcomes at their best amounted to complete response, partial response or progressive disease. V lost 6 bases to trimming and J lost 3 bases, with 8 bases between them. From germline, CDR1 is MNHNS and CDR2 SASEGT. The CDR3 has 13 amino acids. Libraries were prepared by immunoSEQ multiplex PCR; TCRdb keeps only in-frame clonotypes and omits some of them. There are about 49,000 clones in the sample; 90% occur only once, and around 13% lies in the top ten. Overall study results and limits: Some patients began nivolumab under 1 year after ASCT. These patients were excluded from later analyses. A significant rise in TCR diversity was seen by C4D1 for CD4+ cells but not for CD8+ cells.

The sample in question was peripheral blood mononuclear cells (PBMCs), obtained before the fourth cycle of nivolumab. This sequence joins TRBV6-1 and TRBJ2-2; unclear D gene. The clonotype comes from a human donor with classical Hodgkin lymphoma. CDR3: CASRLQDTGELFF. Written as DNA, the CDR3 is TGTGCCAGCAGGCTCCAGGACACCGGGGAGCTGTTTTTT.